These T cell receptor beta chains were read from a single sample in a study of shared clonotypes between healthy human individuals. The assay was immunoSEQ multiplex PCR, and TCRdb's table has in-frame clones only and misses some. The sample holds about 2,100,000 clones, 93% seen once. The sequenced sample was naive CD8+ T cells from PBMCs. These TCRs come from a man younger than 35 in good health. Some clones in this sample may be carry-over from other donors' samples. Each CDR3 is given with its conserved first and last residue. A D gene is named only where the DNA matches it firmly. Expanded clones are given a class, and other clones once, few, many or no size at all.

d_call | j_call | clone_size | v_call | cdr3_nt | cdr3_aa
NA | TRBJ2-7 | NA | TRBV2 | TGTGCCAGCAGTGATGGAGGGGTAGGGGCCTACGAGCAGTACTTC | CASSDGGVGAYEQYF
NA | TRBJ1-3 | once | TRBV6-5 | TGTGCCAGCAGGATCGGGGTTAGCTCTGGAAACACCATATATTTT | CASRIGVSSGNTIYF
NA | TRBJ1-5 | NA | TRBV4-1 | TGCGCCAGCAGCCAAATTTTAGTGGGGGGCAATCAGCCCCAGCATTTT | CASSQILVGGNQPQHF
NA | TRBJ2-3 | NA | TRBV5-1 | TGCGCCAGCAGCACCGGCCGAGGGGTATGGCCAGATACGCAGTATTTT | CASSTGRGVWPDTQYF
NA | TRBJ1-1 | NA | TRBV27 | TGTGCCAGCAGCTATACAGCCAGGAACACTGAAGCTTTCTTT | CASSYTARNTEAFF
NA | TRBJ2-1 | NA | TRBV9 | TGTGCCAGCAGCCAACCGGACGGAGTGGGAAGCCCATCTTATGAGCAGTTCTTC | CASSQPDGVGSPSYEQFF
TRBD2 | TRBJ2-1 | NA | TRBV7-9 | TGTGCCAGCAGCTGGGGGACTAGCGGATATTACAATGAGCAGTTCTTC | CASSWGTSGYYNEQFF
TRBD1 | TRBJ2-7 | NA | TRBV10-3 | TGTGCCATCAGTGCTCCGGGACAGACCTACGAGCAGTACTTC | CAISAPGQTYEQYF
NA | TRBJ1-2 | NA | TRBV11-1 | TGTGCCAGCAGCTTGGTCGCCGAGACACGAGATGGCTACACCTTC | CASSLVAETRDGYTF
TRBD1 | TRBJ1-1 | NA | TRBV27 | TGTGCCAGCAGCAAGGCAGGGGGGACTGAAGCTTTCTTT | CASSKAGGTEAFF
TRBD2 | TRBJ2-1 | NA | TRBV5-6 | TGTGCCAGCAGCTTGGGACTAGCAGGGCGATTGGGTGAGCAGTTCTTC | CASSLGLAGRLGEQFF
NA | TRBJ2-1 | NA | TRBV27 | TGTGCCAGCAGTTCCTCACAGGGCCACGTTTACAATGAGCAGTTCTTC | CASSSSQGHVYNEQFF
NA | TRBJ2-1 | NA | TRBV10-3 | TGTGCCATCAGTGAGGGACAGATAAAGAGCTCCTACAATGAGCAGTTCTTC | CAISEGQIKSSYNEQFF
NA | TRBJ2-2 | few | TRBV27 | TGTGCCAGCAGCACGGACCGCCCCGGGGAGCTGTTTTTT | CASSTDRPGELFF
NA | TRBJ1-1 | NA | TRBV2 | TGTGCCGGAAAGAAAAACCCGGTGATGAACACTGAAGCTTTCTTT | CAGKKNPVMNTEAFF
TRBD2 | TRBJ2-3 | NA | TRBV16 | TGTGCCAGCAGCCCATGGACTAGCGGAACCACAGATACGCAGTATTTT | CASSPWTSGTTDTQYF
NA | TRBJ1-5 | NA | TRBV6-5 | TGTGCCAGCAGTTACGGATTGGGTCAGCCCCAGCATTTT | CASSYGLGQPQHF
NA | TRBJ2-7 | NA | TRBV5-6 | TGTGCCAGCAGCTTGAGGGACTACGAGCAGTACTTC | CASSLRDYEQYF
TRBD1 | TRBJ2-2 | NA | TRBV4-3 | TGCGCCAGCAGCCAAGATGGAAGGGGGCGCGGATTATTGACCGGGGAGCTGTTTTTT | CASSQDGRGRGLLTGELFF
TRBD2 | TRBJ2-7 | NA | TRBV5-1 | TGCGCCAGCAGCTTGGCTCTAGCGGGGTACTACGAGCAGTACTTC | CASSLALAGYYEQYF
NA | TRBJ1-1 | NA | TRBV15 | TGTGCCACCAGCAGACGACGGGACTTGAACACTGAAGCTTTCTTT | CATSRRRDLNTEAFF
TRBD2 | TRBJ2-1 | few | TRBV4-2 | TGTGCCAGCAGCCAGATGGGACTAGCGGGAGGAAATGAGCAGTTCTTC | CASSQMGLAGGNEQFF
NA | TRBJ1-4 | NA | TRBV27 | TGTGCCAGCAGTTTCGGACCCCCCTGGGTGGCTAATGAAAAACTGTTTTTT | CASSFGPPWVANEKLFF
TRBD2 | TRBJ2-1 | NA | TRBV27 | TGTGCCAGCAGGATAGCGGGACCCTCGGGGGAGCAGTTCTTC | CASRIAGPSGEQFF
TRBD2 | TRBJ2-5 | NA | TRBV4-3 | TGCGCCAGCAGCCAAGATTTCCTAGCGGGAGACGAAGAGACCCAGTACTTC | CASSQDFLAGDEETQYF
NA | TRBJ1-1 | NA | TRBV7-3 | TGTGCCAGCAGACTCCAGGAGAACAGTGAAGCTTTCTTT | CASRLQENSEAFF
NA | TRBJ1-2 | NA | TRBV6-4 | TGTGCCAGCAGTGACGGGGGGGCTGGCTACACCTTC | CASSDGGAGYTF
NA | TRBJ2-7 | NA | TRBV11-3 | TGTGCCAGCAGCTTAGACGCCTCTCGCTCCTACGAGCAGTACTTC | CASSLDASRSYEQYF
NA | TRBJ2-2 | NA | TRBV2 | TGTGCCAGCCGCGGGGCGTTTAACACCGGGGAGCTGTTTTTT | CASRGAFNTGELFF
NA | TRBJ2-3 | NA | TRBV6-1 | TGTGCCAGCAGGAGCCTCTCCGGGACACCTACGCAGTATTTT | CASRSLSGTPTQYF
TRBD2 | TRBJ2-1 | NA | TRBV9 | TGTGCCAGCAGCCCGCCAGCGGGACCAGATTTCGATGAGCAGTTCTTC | CASSPPAGPDFDEQFF
TRBD1 | TRBJ2-2 | NA | TRBV7-9 | TGTGCCAGCAGCTCGGGGGACAGGACAACCGGGGAGCTGTTTTTT | CASSSGDRTTGELFF
TRBD1 | TRBJ1-2 | NA | TRBV5-4 | TGTGCCAGCATCGACCGGGGACAGGGGATCTATGGCTACACCTTC | CASIDRGQGIYGYTF
TRBD2 | TRBJ2-1 | NA | TRBV27 | TGTGCCAGCGGGTCCGACGGGCTAGCGGGGCCATACAATGAGCAGTTCTTC | CASGSDGLAGPYNEQFF
NA | TRBJ2-1 | NA | TRBV4-2 | TGTGCCAGCAGCCACCCCTCGGCTAGCGTGGGTGGATACAATGAGCAGTTCTTC | CASSHPSASVGGYNEQFF
TRBD2 | TRBJ2-7 | NA | TRBV7-2 | TGTGCCAGCAGCCACCCTCCAGCGGGGCTCTCCTACGAGCAGTACTTC | CASSHPPAGLSYEQYF
TRBD1 | TRBJ1-4 | NA | TRBV28 | TGTGCCAGCAGCCTAGACAGGGGGGGAGAAAAACTGTTTTTT | CASSLDRGGEKLFF
TRBD1 | TRBJ1-6 | NA | TRBV27 | TGTGCCAGCAGTTTGATCCCCGCCAGGGGGCGTTCACCCCTCCACTTT | CASSLIPARGRSPLHF
NA | TRBJ2-3 | NA | TRBV19 | TGTGCCATCTCGCGGGTTCACACAGATACGCAGTATTTT | CAISRVHTDTQYF
NA | TRBJ2-7 | NA | TRBV5-6 | TGTGCCAGCAGCTTTGGGGCGGACTACGAGCAGTACTTC | CASSFGADYEQYF
NA | TRBJ1-1 | NA | TRBV9 | TGTGCCAGCAGCCGAGGAGGGGCCCAGGCTGAAGCTTTCTTT | CASSRGGAQAEAFF
NA | TRBJ2-7 | NA | TRBV4-2 | TGTGCCAGCAGCCAAGTAGATCGGGCAGGCGTATCCTACGAGCAGTACTTC | CASSQVDRAGVSYEQYF
NA | TRBJ2-2 | NA | TRBV5-1 | TGCGCCAGTACCCATAACCCCGGGACATCCTTCACCGGGGAGCTGTTTTTT | CASTHNPGTSFTGELFF
NA | TRBJ2-3 | NA | TRBV9 | TGTGCCAGCAGCGGACGGGAACCGCTTACGCAGTATTTT | CASSGREPLTQYF
TRBD1 | TRBJ2-1 | NA | TRBV27 | TGTGCCAGCAGTTTAAGTGCTGGGACAGGGAACAATGAGCAGTTCTTC | CASSLSAGTGNNEQFF
TRBD2 | TRBJ2-7 | NA | TRBV6-5 | TGTGCCAGCAGTTGGCGGGAGGGCCTGGGAGAGCAGTACTTC | CASSWREGLGEQYF
NA | TRBJ2-1 | NA | TRBV29-1 | TGCAGCGTTGTCGGGGATGAGCAGTTCTTC | CSVVGDEQFF
NA | TRBJ1-1 | NA | TRBV19 | TGTGCCAGTAGTAGGAGGGGGGGGAACACTGAAGCTTTCTTT | CASSRRGGNTEAFF
TRBD1 | TRBJ1-2 | NA | TRBV11-2 | TGTGCCAGCAGCTATGGGACAGGGGACTATGGCTACACCTTC | CASSYGTGDYGYTF
NA | TRBJ1-4 | NA | TRBV2 | TGTGCCAGCAGTGGCAGCATAAATGAAAAACTGTTTTTT | CASSGSINEKLFF
NA | TRBJ2-7 | NA | TRBV29-1 | TGCAGCGTTGTTGAGGACTACGAGCAGTACTTC | CSVVEDYEQYF
NA | TRBJ1-2 | few | TRBV7-9 | TGTGCCAGCAGCTTAGGGACAGATCCTAACTATGGCTACACCTTC | CASSLGTDPNYGYTF
NA | TRBJ1-2 | NA | TRBV25-1 | TGTGCCAGCAGTGAACTTTTAGATGGCTACACCTTC | CASSELLDGYTF
NA | TRBJ2-1 | NA | TRBV27 | TGTGCCAGCAGTTTCTTCCAGGGGGAGGGCCACGATGAGCAGTTCTTC | CASSFFQGEGHDEQFF